The 10 T cell receptor beta chains in this list originate from one sample, sequenced in a study of blood T cell repertoires in COVID-19. The table came from immunoSEQ multiplex PCR; TCRdb's copy has only in-frame clones and leaves some out. The data hold 37,000 or so clones, with around 90% observed a single time. Material for sequencing was peripheral blood. Source of these receptors: a human donor in a cohort sampled during active COVID-19.

The chain links TRBV11-2 to TRBJ2-7; TRBD1 is a possible D gene (6 bases). The CDR3 has 15 amino acids. The germline V gene encodes CDR1 SGHAT and CDR2 FQNNGV. Trimming removed 5 bases at V and 3 bases at J, with 17 bases between. The CDR3 sequence: CASSDGQSSGYEQYF. CDR3 nucleotide sequence: TGTGCCAGCAGCGATGGACAGTCATCAGGCTACGAGCAGTACTTC.

The chain links TRBV19 to TRBJ1-2; 7 nucleotides match TRBD1. V shed 7 bases, J shed 4 bases, and the junction held 12 bases outside the gene matches. Germline-derived CDR1 and CDR2 are LNHDA and SQIVND (reference sequence). CDR3 length: 15 residues. The DNA for the CDR3 is TGTGCCAGTACCACGAACCCCAGGGACAGCTATGGCTACACCTTC. This translates into CASTTNPRDSYGYTF.

In DNA, the CDR3 is TGCGCCAGCAGTGAGCCAGACAGGGGGCGAAACCAGCCCCAGCATTTT. Translating gives CASSEPDRGRNQPQHF. The gene calls are TRBV10-2 and TRBJ1-5; 10 positions match TRBD1. Germline V gene sequence: CDR1 WSHSY, CDR2 SAAADI. Losses at the gene ends were 2 bases for V and 7 bases for J; bases not matched to a gene: 8. This CDR3 is 16 amino acids long.

This rearrangement joins TRBV10-1 to TRBJ2-3; TRBD2 aligns across 7 bases. The CDR3 runs to 17 residues. Trimming removed 0 bases from V and 0 bases from J; junction bases left unmatched: 6. Germline CDR1 WNHNN, CDR2 SYGVQD (reference sequence). CDR3 in DNA: TGCGCCAGCAGTGAGTCGGGGGGACTAACGAGCACAGATACGCAGTATTTT. Protein: CASSESGGLTSTDTQYF.

The chain recombines TRBV9 with TRBJ2-7, with TRBD2 matching over 8 bases. The germline V gene encodes CDR1 SGDLS and CDR2 YYNGEE. The CDR3 covers 16 residues. V shed 4 bases, J shed 5 bases, and the junction held 14 bases outside the gene matches. CDR3 DNA sequence: TGTGCCAGCAGCTCTAGTCCAGCGGGGGTAAGCCACGAGCAGTACTTC. Its translation: CASSSSPAGVSHEQYF.

V and J are TRBV3-1 (or the pseudogene TRBV3-2) and TRBJ1-1, with TRBD1 matching 7 bases. V dropped 1 base and J dropped 1; count of bases not matched to a gene: 6. Germline-derived CDR1 and CDR2 are LGHDT and YNNKEL (reference sequence). The length of the CDR3 is 16 residues. The CDR3 spells CASSQVGGTANTEAFF. The CDR3 DNA reads TGTGCCAGCAGCCAAGTAGGAGGGACAGCGAACACTGAAGCTTTCTTT.

The V call is TRBV25-1, the J call TRBJ1-1; D is possibly TRBD1 (5 bases). There are 15 residues in the CDR3. Germline V gene lookup returns CDR1 MGHDK and CDR2 SYGVNS. Trimming removed 5 bases at V and 4 bases at J, with 17 bases between. The CDR3 coding sequence is TGTGCCAGCAGTCAAACCGGGACTTTGGCCACTGAAGCTTTCTTT. It translates to CASSQTGTLATEAFF. Full variable domain (missing parts from reference TRBV25-1 and TRBJ1-1): EADIYQTPRYLVIGTGKKITLECSQTMGHDKMYWYQQDPGMELHLIHYSYGVNSTEKGDLSSESTVSRIRTEHFPLTLESARPSHTSQYLCASSQTGTLATEAFFGQGTRLTVV.

The J gene is TRBJ2-1, the V gene TRBV11-2, with TRBD1 identical over 9 bases. J gave up 1 base and V 4 bases, and 5 bases lay outside the gene matches. Per the germline V gene, CDR1 is SGHAT and CDR2 is FQNNGV. The length of the CDR3 is 16 residues. CDR3 in amino acids: CASSSLGQGSYNEQFF. In nucleotides, the CDR3 is TGTGCCAGCAGCTCCCTGGGACAGGGATCCTACAATGAGCAGTTCTTC.

The V and J genes are TRBV6-5 and TRBJ2-7, with 7 bases identical to TRBD1. CDR3 size: 14 residues. V dropped 6 bases and J dropped 3; count of bases not matched to a gene: 8. Germline CDR1 reads MNHEY; CDR2 reads SVGAGI. The CDR3 DNA sequence: TGTGCCAGCAGACCCGGGACAGCAGGCTACGAGCAGTACTTC. Translated, it gives CASRPGTAGYEQYF.

The chain is built from TRBV6-4 and TRBJ1-3; a weak D match, TRBD1 (5 bases). Trimming shortened V by 6 bases and J by 7 bases, and 16 bases separated the two germline ends. CDR1 and CDR2 from the germline V gene are MRHNA and SNTAGT. The CDR3 is 14 amino acids. The CDR3 reads CASSPGGRRNTIYF. The CDR3 DNA follows: TGTGCCAGCAGCCCGGGGGGGAGGCGTAACACCATATATTTT.